These 10 T cell receptor beta chains were sequenced from one sample in a study of CD8 T cell repertoires and HIV-1 epitope variants. The assay was immunoSEQ multiplex PCR, and TCRdb's table has in-frame clones only and misses some. The sample lists a few thousand clones, about two thirds occurring once. Antigen specificity for these receptors is unknown. The sequencing sample was made of cultured CD8+ T cells derived from PBMCs. The receptors were gathered from a male donor with HIV.

The DNA of the CDR3 is TGTGCCAGTAGTATAGTGGGGGACGCTGAAGCTTTCTTT. It specifies CASSIVGDAEAFF. The rearrangement joins TRBV19 to TRBJ1-1, with D possibly TRBD1 on 5 matching bases. Germline lookup yields CDR1 LNHDA and CDR2 SQIVND (reference sequence). V lost 1 base, J lost 6 bases, and 9 bases lay in between. The CDR3 runs to 13 residues.

The chain has TRBV2 and TRBJ1-2; weak D call: TRBD1 (5 bases). CDR3 length: 13 residues. Germline V CDR1 and CDR2: SNHLY, FYNNEI. V lost 6 bases, J lost 2 bases, and 10 bases lay in between. Here the CDR3 DNA reads TGTGCCAGCAGCGGGACGTTCAACTATGGCTACACCTTC. Translation: CASSGTFNYGYTF.

This chain connects TRBV28 to TRBJ1-1; unclear D gene. V shed 2 bases and J shed 1 base, with 8 bases lying between them. CDR1 is MDHEN and CDR2 is SYDVKM in the germline V gene. This CDR3 is 14 amino acids long. The CDR3 loop is CASSLGQQNTEAFF. CDR3 nucleotides: TGTGCCAGCAGTTTAGGGCAGCAGAACACTGAAGCTTTCTTT.

This clone was seen more than once but under ten times. V usage is TRBV6-5 and J usage is TRBJ1-5; TRBD1 matches 7 bases. V shed 1 base and J 6 bases; nucleotides not matched to a gene: 9. Germline V gene data show CDR1 as MNHEY and CDR2 as SVGAGI. CDR3 length: 16 residues. The CDR3 sequence: CASSYYPDRAGQPQHF. In DNA form, the CDR3 reads TGTGCCAGCAGTTACTACCCCGACAGGGCGGGTCAGCCCCAGCATTTT.

The CDR3 loop reads CASSPTGWTNEKLFF. Here the CDR3 DNA reads TGTGCCAGCAGCCCGACAGGGTGGACTAATGAAAAACTGTTTTTT. The rearrangement joins TRBV7-8 to TRBJ1-4; 7 nucleotides align to TRBD1. The trim removed 5 bases at V and 2 bases at J, leaving 5 bases unmatched. Germline V gives CDR1 SGHVS, CDR2 FQNEAQ. This CDR3 spans 15 amino acids.

The rearrangement joins TRBV5-5 to TRBJ2-7; D possibly uses TRBD1 or TRBD2 (5 bases each). This CDR3 spans 16 amino acids. Trimming pared 4 bases from V and 3 bases from J, leaving 20 bases between. Germline lookup yields CDR1 SGHKS and CDR2 YYEKEE (reference sequence). CDR3 DNA sequence: TGTGCCAGCAGCCGGGACCAGGGTGGACGTGTCTACGAGCAGTACTTC. This codes for CASSRDQGGRVYEQYF.

Only a few counts were recorded for this clone. The V and J genes are TRBV7-2 and TRBJ1-2, with unresolved D. CDR1 is SGHTA and CDR2 is FQGNSA in the germline V gene. Trimming took 3 bases from V and 4 from J, leaving 24 bases between them. The CDR3 has 18 residues. The CDR3 region has the DNA TGTGCCAGCAGCTTTGGTATCAGTCCAGAACGATCTCTCTATGGCTACACCTTC. It specifies CASSFGISPERSLYGYTF.

V is TRBV9 and J is TRBJ2-7; TRBD1 matches 9 bases. The J segment lost 7 bases and the V segment lost 0 bases, leaving 5 bases of the junction unmatched. The CDR3 is 14 residues long. Germline CDR1 SGDLS, CDR2 YYNGEE. CDR3: CASSVDRGQREQYF. The CDR3 DNA reads as TGTGCCAGCAGCGTAGACAGGGGGCAGCGAGAGCAGTACTTC.

This chain links TRBV19 with TRBJ1-4, with D perhaps matching TRBD1 (5 bases). Germline values: CDR1 LNHDA, CDR2 SQIVND (reference sequence). The CDR3 runs 14 residues. V lost 5 bases and J lost 3, with 10 bases in between. CDR3 sequence reads: CASSPGRANEKLFF. As DNA, the CDR3 is TGTGCCAGTAGTCCGGGACGGGCTAATGAAAAACTGTTTTTT.

This chain uses TRBV29-1 with TRBJ2-1; TRBD1 might be the D (6 bases). CDR1 and CDR2 from the germline V gene are SQVTM and ANQGSEA. CDR3 length equals 12 residues. V was clipped by 4 bases and J by 7 bases, with 11 bases between them. The CDR3 DNA is TGCAGCGTTGTACACACAGGGAATGAGCAGTTCTTC. Translated: CSVVHTGNEQFF.